This TCR beta chain was observed in a study of tumor-infiltrating lymphocytes in primary liver carcinoma. Concerning this clonotype itself: The junction does not match germline at one end; this may be a read error.

The researchers produced TCR beta cDNA from around 500 ng total RNA with a constant-region primer. A slightly modified ARM-PCR protocol with three nested multiplex PCR rounds produced these TCR beta libraries. Amplification in the first two PCR rounds was performed using TRBV1-TRBV30 forward primers and a C-beta reverse primer for 10 cycles each. One entry per CDR3 protein results from TCRdb running MiXCR on the multiplex PCR reads. The data show 40,000 to 55,000 distinct CDR3 sequences, about two thirds seen once. The study co-extracted DNA and RNA from roughly 20-30 mg of unsorted bulk tissue. Germline CDR1 reads MNHNS; CDR2 reads SASEGT. This CDR3 region has 15 residues.

The rearrangement links TRBV6-1 to TRBJ1-5; 11 bases are shared with TRBD1. The sample taken for sequencing was liver tumor tissue from sampling region 5. Subset meaning: tumor region T5, tumor centre. The clonotype originates from a man aged 35-49 years with primary liver carcinoma and hepatitis B virus infection. CDR3 loop: CAISDGTGGYQPQHF. In DNA, the CDR3 is TGTGCCATCAGTGACGGGACAGGGGGGTATCAGCCTCAGCATTTT.